This T cell receptor beta chain stems from a study of cytomegalovirus exposure and HLA in healthy donors. Study background: Among a few hundred genotyped donors, around 80% fell in the Caucasian-associated ancestry cluster. Notes on the study in general: The study listed about 150 cytomegalovirus-associated TCR beta chains.

Comments on this clone: Its cognate antigen is unknown.

The PCR contained 60 Vbeta and 13 Jbeta primers. Profiled with immunoSEQ multiplex PCR; TCRdb holds only in-frame clones, not every one. The data contain 100,000 to 150,000 clones, about 80% of them seen just once; the ten biggest clones take up around 3.3%. Germline V gives CDR1 MNHNS, CDR2 SASEGT. Losses at the gene ends were 5 bases for V and 7 bases for J; bases not matched to a gene: 11. The CDR3 is 15 amino acids. The receptor comes from a woman between 45 and 60 years old in good health and CMV-seronegative. V is TRBV6-1 and J is TRBJ1-5, with 7 bases matching TRBD1. The sample taken for sequencing was PBMCs. CDR3 region: CASSPRGQRDQPQHF. In DNA form, the CDR3 reads TGTGCCAGCAGTCCCCGGGGACAGAGGGACCAGCCCCAGCATTTT.